This TCR beta chain was found in a study of Ad26.COV2.S vaccination and SARS-CoV-2 variants. Broader study findings: Analytic work on TCR breadth and depth might have understated the full extent of total T cell responses.

The sample's treatment: about 20 received Ad26.COV2.S at low or high dose, single or two shots; roughly 5 received placebo; per-sample allocation not given. Each sample was drawn 63 days after the first injection (of vaccine or placebo). Wuhan-strain SARS-CoV-2 spike was expressed by the Ad26 vector that made up the vaccine. As for this clone: The antigen remains undetermined.

Some clones are missing from TCRdb's copy, which holds only in-frame ones; the method was immunoSEQ multiplex PCR. This sample has about 350,000 clones, with roughly 90% found just once. The receptor comes from a person aged 18 to 59 who received the Ad26.COV2.S COVID-19 vaccine or a placebo. The sample was peripheral blood, taken in a trial of Ad26.COV2.S vaccine versus placebo.

The CDR3 nucleotides are TGTGCCAGCAGCCAAGCTAAAGGGGGTGAAGCCACAGATACGCAGTATTTT. It codes for CASSQAKGGEATDTQYF. The chain is built from TRBV3-1 (or the pseudogene TRBV3-2) and TRBJ2-3; TRBD1 is a possible D gene (6 bases). The V gene lost 1 base and the J gene lost 2 bases, with 16 bases spanning the gap. This CDR3 has 17 amino acids. The germline V gene has CDR1 LGHDT and CDR2 YNNKEL (reference sequence).